These 16 T cell receptor beta chains were all obtained from the same sample, sequenced in a study of shared clonotypes between healthy human individuals. Here immunoSEQ multiplex PCR was the method, and the copy in TCRdb shows in-frame clones only, minus some. The repertoire holds roughly 1,500,000 clones, with approximately 98% as singletons. Sequences were obtained from naive CD4+ T cells sorted from blood. The subset here: CD45RA+ positively selected. These receptors originate from a man younger than 45 in good health.

This clone was observed once. The genes are TRBV7-3 and TRBJ2-1; 11 positions agree with TRBD2. Germline CDR1 SGHTA, CDR2 FQGTGA. The CDR3 runs to 16 residues. The V and J ends lost 5 bases and 2 bases, in that order; junction bases with no gene match: 5. The CDR3 loop reads CASSPSSGRPYNEQFF. CDR3 coding DNA: TGTGCCAGCAGCCCTTCTAGCGGGAGGCCCTACAATGAGCAGTTCTTC.

The chain joins TRBV7-9 to TRBJ2-7; D could derive from TRBD1 or TRBD2 (5 bases each). V was trimmed by 5 bases and J by 6 bases, leaving 20 bases between them. The CDR3 has 15 amino acids. Germline V CDR1 and CDR2: SEHNR, FQNEAQ (reference sequence). CDR3 sequence: CASSPLGAAVLEQYF. In DNA form, the CDR3 reads TGTGCCAGCAGCCCCCTCGGGGCCGCCGTACTCGAGCAGTACTTC.

This chain links TRBV11-2 with TRBJ2-1; unclear D gene. V was pared by 2 bases and J by 2 bases, with 7 bases between. Germline CDR1 SGHAT, CDR2 FQNNGV. The CDR3 is 14 amino acids. The CDR3 is CASSLSRTYNEQFF. The CDR3 nucleotides read TGTGCCAGCAGCTTATCACGTACCTACAATGAGCAGTTCTTC. The full variable domain, with the rest looked up from reference TRBV11-2 and TRBJ2-1, is EAGVAQSPRYKIIEKRQSVAFWCNPISGHATLYWYQQILGQGPKLLIQFQNNGVVDDSQLPKDRFSAERLKGVDSTLKIQPAKLEDSAVYLCASSLSRTYNEQFFGPGTRLTVL.

V and J are TRBV2 and TRBJ2-7; perhaps TRBD1 as D (5 bases). Germline values: CDR1 SNHLY, CDR2 FYNNEI. The CDR3 has 14 residues. With 10 bases removed from V and 10 bases from J, the gap between germline ends came to 26 bases. CDR3 region: CATDSLPPNVLQYF. In DNA form, the CDR3 reads TGTGCCACCGACAGTCTCCCTCCAAACGTGCTACAGTACTTC.

The V call is TRBV7-3, the J call TRBJ2-3; 12 bases fit TRBD2. The length of the CDR3 is 17 residues. Looked up from germline, CDR1 is SGHTA and CDR2 is FQGTGA. V shed 5 bases, J shed 0 bases, and the junction held 6 bases outside the gene matches. The CDR3 sequence: CASSAKTSGGSTDTQYF. Here the CDR3 DNA reads TGTGCCAGCAGCGCCAAGACTAGCGGGGGTAGCACAGATACGCAGTATTTT.

The chain combines TRBV18 with TRBJ2-5; D possibly uses TRBD1 or TRBD2 (5 bases each). The CDR3 runs 16 residues. The V end was cut by 1 base, the J end by 4 bases, with 16 bases between. Germline CDR1 and CDR2: KGHSH and LQKENI. CDR3 residues: CASSPQLGTPIETQYF. CDR3 bases: TGTGCCAGCTCACCACAACTCGGGACGCCGATAGAGACCCAGTACTTC. The full variable domain, in which reference TRBV18 and TRBJ2-5 provide the parts outside the CDR3, is NAGVMQNPRHLVRRRGQEARLRCSPMKGHSHVYWYRQLPEEGLKFMVYLQKENIIDESGMPKERFSAEFPKEGPSILRIQQVVRGDSAAYFCASSPQLGTPIETQYFGPGTRLLVL.

The CDR3 nucleotides read TGTGCCAGCTCCAGCGGCTCCTACGAGCAGTACTTC. Amino acid sequence: CASSSGSYEQYF. This chain uses TRBV27 with TRBJ2-7; TRBD2 is a possible D gene (5 bases). The CDR3 is made up of 12 amino acids. Trimming shortened V by 8 bases and J by 0 bases, and 8 bases separated the two germline ends. Germline-derived CDR1 and CDR2 are MNHEY and SMNVEV (reference sequence).

The rearrangement uses TRBV4-3 and TRBJ1-4, with D maybe TRBD1 (5 bases). Per germline, CDR1 LGHNA and CDR2 YSLEER. V lost 2 bases to trimming and J lost 13 bases, with 14 bases between them. The CDR3 totals 13 residues. The CDR3 here is CASSQTNRRALFF. The DNA of the CDR3 is TGCGCCAGCAGCCAAACGAACAGGCGGGCACTGTTTTTT.

This chain uses TRBV19 with TRBJ2-3; TRBD1 matches at 7 bases. The CDR3 extends over 16 amino acids. Looked up from germline, CDR1 is LNHDA and CDR2 is SQIVND (reference sequence). V was pared by 3 bases and J by 0 bases, with 6 bases of the junction left unmatched. In nucleotides, the CDR3 is TGTGCCAGTAGTATGATAACAGGGGCAAGCACAGATACGCAGTATTTT. This gives the protein CASSMITGASTDTQYF.

This rearrangement joins TRBV7-8 to TRBJ2-1; a weak D match, TRBD1 (6 bases). This CDR3 has 16 residues. Germline assignment: CDR1 SGHVS and CDR2 FQNEAQ. Trimming stripped 4 bases from V and 7 bases from J, with 20 bases between. In DNA form, the CDR3 reads TGTGCCAGCAGCTCCCGCCGGGACACGTCGCCTAATGAGCAGTTCTTC. It codes for CASSSRRDTSPNEQFF.

With respect to this clone: Other nucleotide sequences in the sample specify the same CDR3. The V call is TRBV7-9, the J call TRBJ2-7; D is undetermined. Trimming left V 6 bases short and J 0 bases short, with 6 bases between. Germline values: CDR1 SEHNR, CDR2 FQNEAQ (reference sequence). CDR3 size: 12 residues. The CDR3 nucleotides read TGTGCCAGCAGTCTTAGCTCCTACGAGCAGTACTTC. It is translated as CASSLSSYEQYF.

Of note for this clone: The same CDR3 can be traced to other DNA sequences in this sample. The chain uses TRBV18 and TRBJ2-5, with D unclear. The germline gives CDR1 KGHSH, CDR2 LQKENI. The CDR3 sequence is 12 residues long. V was trimmed by 3 bases and J by 4 bases, leaving 6 bases between them. The CDR3 protein is CASSPDRETQYF. The CDR3 DNA follows: TGTGCCAGCTCACCCGACCGAGAGACCCAGTACTTC.

The chain links TRBV18 to TRBJ1-2, with D unclear. Looked up from germline, CDR1 is KGHSH and CDR2 is LQKENI. The CDR3 runs 16 residues. Trimming removed 3 bases at V and 4 bases at J, with 18 bases between. The CDR3 bases are TGTGCCAGCTCACCCGGGGTGGGAAGGAACACCTATGGCTACACCTTC. Encoded protein: CASSPGVGRNTYGYTF.

V and J are TRBV5-6 and TRBJ1-4; possibly TRBD1 for D (6 bases). The germline V and J ends were trimmed by 3 bases and 2 bases, with 14 bases remaining between them. Germline CDR1 reads SGHDT; CDR2 reads YYEEEE. The CDR3 length is 16 residues. The CDR3 reads CASSSTGRRTNEKLFF. The CDR3 DNA reads as TGTGCCAGCAGCTCTACAGGGAGGAGGACTAATGAAAAACTGTTTTTT.

V is TRBV10-3 and J is TRBJ2-7; no clear D. The germline V gene encodes CDR1 ENHRY and CDR2 SYGVKD. Trimming removed 0 bases at V and 5 bases at J, with 2 bases between. The CDR3 sequence is 11 residues long. This chain's CDR3 is CAISESNEQYF. The DNA for the CDR3 is TGTGCCATCAGTGAGTCGAACGAGCAGTACTTC.

The CDR3: CASSLGQGAGYGYTF. The CDR3 DNA sequence: TGTGCCAGCAGCTTGGGGCAGGGGGCAGGCTATGGCTACACCTTC. The genes are TRBV5-6 and TRBJ1-2, with 8 bases lining up with TRBD1. This CDR3 has 15 amino acids. In germline, CDR1 is SGHDT, CDR2 YYEEEE. Losses at the gene ends were 0 bases for V and 4 bases for J; bases not matched to a gene: 5. Filled out from reference TRBV5-6 and TRBJ1-2, the complete variable domain reads DAGVTQSPTHLIKTRGQQVTLRCSPKSGHDTVSWYQQALGQGPQFIFQYYEEEERQRGNFPDRFSGHQFPNYSSELNVNALLLGDSALYLCASSLGQGAGYGYTFGSGTRLTVV.